The 30 T cell receptor beta chains given below trace back to one sample, sequenced in a study of long-term antiretroviral therapy in people with HIV. Runs used v3.0 of the immunoSEQ assay and were done at survey level. Using immunoSEQ multiplex PCR, the repertoire was profiled, and TCRdb retains in-frame clones only, with some absent. Found here are about 21,000 clones, 85% to 90% of them singletons; the top ten hold roughly 3.6%. The starting material was unsorted PBMCs, obtained 2.3 years after starting antiretroviral therapy. These receptors all stem from a man aged 55 to 70 with HIV.

The chain combines TRBV4-1 with TRBJ2-4, with D possibly TRBD2 on 5 matching bases. Germline-derived CDR1 and CDR2 are MGHRA and YSYEKL. Trimming took 5 bases from V and 0 from J, leaving 11 bases between them. CDR3 length equals 15 residues. CDR3 nucleotide sequence: TGCGCCAGCAGCAACACGGAGGTAGCCAAAAACATTCAGTACTTC. Protein sequence: CASSNTEVAKNIQYF.

The chain uses TRBV5-1 and TRBJ1-2; D is possibly TRBD1 (5 bases). Germline CDR1 and CDR2: SGHRS and YFSETQ. The ends were cut back, 3 bases at V and 4 bases at J, with 16 bases in the middle. The CDR3 consists of 15 residues. CDR3 bases: TGCGCCAGCAGCTACCGTCGCGGGACCGGCTATGGCTACACCTTC. Its translation: CASSYRRGTGYGYTF.

Concerning this clone itself: This sample includes further DNA sequences coding for the same CDR3. The chain carries TRBV2 and TRBJ1-1; maybe TRBD1 (6 bases). This CDR3 contains 13 residues. V dropped 4 bases and J dropped 2 bases, with 8 bases sitting between them. Germline-derived CDR1 and CDR2 are SNHLY and FYNNEI. CDR3 amino acids: CASSGGANTEAFF. CDR3 nucleotides: TGTGCCAGCAGTGGGGGGGCTAACACTGAAGCTTTCTTT.

The chain combines TRBV7-2 with TRBJ1-1; D is unresolved. The CDR3 runs 15 residues. The V gene lost 1 base and the J gene lost 6 bases, with 15 bases spanning the gap. The germline V gene has CDR1 SGHTA and CDR2 FQGNSA. The CDR3 nucleotides are TGTGCCAGCAGCTTAGTTTACCTGGCTGGCGCTGAAGCTTTCTTT. Translating it yields CASSLVYLAGAEAFF.

In DNA, the CDR3 is TGTGCCAGCAGCAGTAGACAGGGGAGTAATGAAAAACTGTTTTTT. Protein sequence: CASSSRQGSNEKLFF. The V call is TRBV5-4, the J call TRBJ1-4, with 8 bases identical to TRBD1. The CDR3 runs 15 residues. Germline V gives CDR1 SGHNT, CDR2 YYREEE (reference sequence). Unmatched junction bases numbered 6, after V lost 4 bases and J lost 4 bases.

The V call is TRBV10-1, the J call TRBJ2-3; 12 positions agree with TRBD2. Germline assignment: CDR1 WNHNN and CDR2 SYGVQD (reference sequence). The CDR3 has 16 amino acids. Trimming removed 0 bases from V and 5 bases from J; junction bases left unmatched: 3. This CDR3 is CASSESRTSGIDTQYF. The CDR3 nucleotides are TGCGCCAGCAGTGAGTCGCGGACTAGCGGGATAGATACGCAGTATTTT.

Only one count was recorded for this clone. V and J are TRBV27 and TRBJ2-7; possibly TRBD2 for D (5 bases). Per the germline V gene, CDR1 is MNHEY and CDR2 is SMNVEV (reference sequence). The CDR3 runs to 13 residues. The V end lost 5 bases, the J end lost 2 bases, and 10 bases lay between the germline ends. The CDR3 DNA sequence: TGTGCCAGCAGTCCCCCCGGGGCCTACGAGCAGTACTTC. This gives the protein CASSPPGAYEQYF.

J is TRBJ1-4 and V is TRBV5-4; possible D gene TRBD1, 5 bases. With 4 bases removed from V and 5 bases from J, the gap between germline ends came to 15 bases. The CDR3 extends over 15 amino acids. Germline-derived CDR1 and CDR2 are SGHNT and YYREEE (reference sequence). This CDR3 is CASSRDRLNNEKLFF. The CDR3 coding sequence is TGTGCCAGCAGCCGCGACAGACTGAACAATGAAAAACTGTTTTTT. Using reference TRBV5-4 and TRBJ1-4 for the parts outside the CDR3, the full variable domain is ETGVTQSPTHLIKTRGQQVTLRCSSQSGHNTVSWYQQALGQGPQFIFQYYREEENGRGNFPPRFSGLQFPNYSSELNVNALELDDSALYLCASSRDRLNNEKLFFGSGTQLSVL.

The CDR3 loop reads CASSLGLGGRASYEQYF. The CDR3 DNA sequence: TGTGCCAGCAGCTTGGGACTTGGCGGGAGGGCCTCCTACGAGCAGTACTTC. The J gene is TRBJ2-7, the V gene TRBV5-6; TRBD2 matches at 9 bases. Losses at the gene ends were 0 bases for V and 0 bases for J; bases not matched to a gene: 7. Germline values: CDR1 SGHDT, CDR2 YYEEEE. The CDR3 covers 17 residues.

This chain links TRBV9 with TRBJ1-5; D uncertain. Germline CDR1 and CDR2: SGDLS and YYNGEE. This CDR3 is 12 amino acids long. V was shortened by 3 bases and J by 9 bases, with 10 bases between the two germline ends. CDR3 nucleotide sequence: TGTGCCAGCAGCGACCCCCCTGGGCCCCAGCATTTT. Protein product: CASSDPPGPQHF. Supplemented by reference TRBV9 and TRBJ1-5, the full variable domain reads DSGVTQTPKHLITATGQRVTLRCSPRSGDLSVYWYQQSLDQGLQFLIQYYNGEERAKGNILERFSAQQFPDLHSELNLSSLELGDSALYFCASSDPPGPQHFGDGTRLSIL.

The rearrangement uses TRBV6-5 and TRBJ1-1, with D uncertain. The CDR3 has 14 amino acids. Deletions cut 7 bases from V and 5 bases from J, with 17 bases between. Germline V gene lookup returns CDR1 MNHEY and CDR2 SVGAGI. In DNA form, the CDR3 reads TGTGCCAGCACCAAACCCGGGTTTGGTACTGAAGCTTTCTTT. Translated: CASTKPGFGTEAFF.

The CDR3 DNA reads TGTGCCAGCAGCTTAGACGCGGGCTCCTACAATGAGCAGTTCTTC. Its translation is CASSLDAGSYNEQFF. The J gene is TRBJ2-1, the V gene TRBV7-2, with D possibly being TRBD2 (5 bases). The V and J ends lost 1 base and 0 bases respectively, with 7 bases between them. Germline V CDR1 and CDR2: SGHTA, FQGNSA. CDR3 size: 15 residues. Together with reference TRBV7-2 and TRBJ2-1, the CDR3 gives the full variable domain: GAGVSQSPSNKVTEKGKDVELRCDPISGHTALYWYRQSLGQGLEFLIYFQGNSAPDKSGLPSDRFSAERTGGSVSTLTIQRTQQEDSAVYLCASSLDAGSYNEQFFGPGTRLTVL.

The chain uses TRBV27 and TRBJ1-2, with unresolved D. CDR1 MNHEY and CDR2 SMNVEV come from the germline V gene (reference sequence). The V end was cut by 5 bases, the J end by 4 bases, with 20 bases between. The CDR3 has 16 residues. The CDR3 sequence: CASSPDLRVRFYGYTF. In DNA form, the CDR3 reads TGTGCCAGCAGTCCAGATCTACGGGTCCGATTCTATGGCTACACCTTC.

This chain connects TRBV2 to TRBJ2-5, with D perhaps matching TRBD2 (5 bases). Trimming removed 6 bases from V and 2 bases from J, with 16 bases in between. The CDR3 has 15 residues. The V gene's germline CDR1 is SNHLY and CDR2 FYNNEI. CDR3 amino acids: CASSRDRERQETQYF. As DNA, the CDR3 is TGTGCCAGCAGCCGCGACCGGGAACGACAAGAGACCCAGTACTTC. Full variable domain (rest looked up from reference TRBV2 and TRBJ2-5): EPEVTQTPSHQVTQMGQEVILRCVPISNHLYFYWYRQILGQKVEFLVSFYNNEISEKSEIFDDQFSVERPDGSNFTLKIRSTKLEDSAMYFCASSRDRERQETQYFGPGTRLLVL.

The chain employs TRBV5-3 and TRBJ2-7, with 7 bases fitting TRBD1. TRBV5-3 carries the ORF label, with uncertain function. V dropped 7 bases and J dropped 0; count of bases not matched to a gene: 10. The CDR3 has 15 residues. DNA for the CDR3: TGTGCCAGAGGCCACCGGGACAGCGACTCCTACGAGCAGTACTTC. Translation: CARGHRDSDSYEQYF.

This clone was found a few times. The chain joins TRBV19 to TRBJ1-3, with no clear D. Trimming removed 5 bases at V and 2 bases at J, with 13 bases between. The CDR3 spans 15 residues. Germline loops: CDR1 LNHDA, CDR2 SQIVND (reference sequence). The CDR3 coding sequence is TGTGCCAGTAGTTCCCGGTCCCATCCTGGAAACACCATATATTTT. This translates into CASSSRSHPGNTIYF.

This CDR3 reads CASSYSIGLPQETQYF. The CDR3 nucleotides read TGTGCCAGCAGTTACTCGATCGGTCTACCCCAAGAGACCCAGTACTTC. The chain joins TRBV6-6 to TRBJ2-5; D call uncertain. Germline V CDR1 and CDR2: MNHNY, SVGAGI (reference sequence). CDR3 length equals 16 residues. The V end lost 0 bases, the J end lost 1 base, and 12 bases lay between the germline ends.

This chain uses TRBV19 with TRBJ2-1; D is unresolved. Germline lookup yields CDR1 LNHDA and CDR2 SQIVND (reference sequence). V was trimmed by 3 bases and J by 4 bases, leaving 19 bases between them. The CDR3 sequence is 17 residues long. The CDR3 protein is CASSIVGVGQIYNEQFF. As DNA, the CDR3 is TGTGCCAGTAGTATTGTCGGAGTCGGGCAAATATACAATGAGCAGTTCTTC.

This CDR3 reads CARQNNEQFF. CDR3 nucleotides: TGTGCCAGACAGAACAATGAGCAGTTCTTC. The chain carries TRBV9 and TRBJ2-1; no firm D call. This CDR3 region has 10 residues. The germline V and J ends were trimmed by 8 bases and 5 bases, with 5 bases remaining between them. Germline CDR1 is SGDLS and CDR2 is YYNGEE. Filled out from reference TRBV9 and TRBJ2-1, the complete variable domain reads DSGVTQTPKHLITATGQRVTLRCSPRSGDLSVYWYQQSLDQGLQFLIQYYNGEERAKGNILERFSAQQFPDLHSELNLSSLELGDSALYFCARQNNEQFFGPGTRLTVL.

The chain recombines TRBV5-1 with TRBJ2-3; maybe TRBD1 (5 bases). CDR3 length: 16 residues. Deletions cut 0 bases from V and 2 bases from J, with 13 bases between. Germline assignment: CDR1 SGHRS and CDR2 YFSETQ. CDR3 nucleotide sequence: TGCGCCAGCAGCTTGGAGGCGGCAGGGCCCACAGATACGCAGTATTTT. As protein: CASSLEAAGPTDTQYF.

V gene TRBV29-1 combines with J gene TRBJ2-5; D not certain. CDR1 and CDR2 (germline): SQVTM, ANQGSEA. The CDR3 length is 13 residues. Trimming cost V 2 bases and J 9 bases, with 16 bases left between them. The CDR3 DNA follows: TGCAGCGTTGAACATCGCACTTACGAGGCCCAGTACTTC. Translating it yields CSVEHRTYEAQYF.

J is TRBJ2-3 and V is TRBV7-7; no definite D call. Germline CDR1 is SSHAT and CDR2 is FNYEAQ (reference sequence). V was pared by 3 bases and J by 7 bases, with 11 bases between. There are 13 residues in the CDR3. The CDR3 protein is CASSLGQANTQYF. The CDR3 DNA sequence: TGTGCCAGCAGCTTGGGTCAGGCGAATACGCAGTATTTT.

This chain uses TRBV7-9 with TRBJ1-4; TRBD1 matches at 8 bases. This CDR3 contains 15 residues. CDR1 and CDR2 (germline): SEHNR, FQNEAQ (reference sequence). The J segment lost 7 bases and the V segment lost 5 bases, leaving 9 bases of the junction unmatched. The CDR3 region has the DNA TGTGCCAGCAGCCCTTTGACAGGGGTTGGTGAAAAACTGTTTTTT. Amino acids: CASSPLTGVGEKLFF.

The chain joins TRBV5-6 to TRBJ2-2; D is ambiguous. Germline V gene sequence: CDR1 SGHDT, CDR2 YYEEEE. The CDR3 covers 15 residues. The ends were cut back, 1 base at V and 2 bases at J, with 9 bases in the middle. The CDR3 here is CASSLSPHNTGELFF. CDR3 coding DNA: TGTGCCAGCAGCTTGTCTCCCCATAACACCGGGGAGCTGTTTTTT.

The chain has TRBV6-6 and TRBJ2-7; D remains ambiguous. V was trimmed by 2 bases and J by 3 bases, leaving 5 bases between them. The CDR3 runs 12 residues. Germline V gene data show CDR1 as MNHNY and CDR2 as SVGAGI (reference sequence). For the CDR3, the DNA is TGTGCCAGCAGTTACAACGACTACGAGCAGTACTTC. Its protein product is CASSYNDYEQYF.

This clone was seen only once. The rearrangement joins TRBV19 to TRBJ2-1; TRBD1 agrees at 11 bases. The CDR3 is made up of 15 amino acids. V was clipped by 3 bases and J by 3 bases; unmatched bases: 1. Germline V gives CDR1 LNHDA, CDR2 SQIVND (reference sequence). CDR3: CASSIGTGGYNEQFF. The CDR3 DNA reads as TGTGCCAGTAGTATCGGGACAGGGGGCTACAATGAGCAGTTCTTC.

This chain uses TRBV6-5 with TRBJ1-4; D uncertain. V shed 0 bases and J shed 3 bases, with 8 bases lying between them. Germline V gives CDR1 MNHEY, CDR2 SVGAGI. The CDR3 spans 15 residues. The CDR3 region has the DNA TGTGCCAGCAGTTACTCCGTCAGCCCTAATGAAAAACTGTTTTTT. Its translation: CASSYSVSPNEKLFF.

CDR3 amino acids: CASSFGTSRYTGELFF. As DNA, the CDR3 is TGTGCCAGCAGCTTCGGGACTAGCAGATACACCGGGGAGCTGTTTTTT. The chain employs TRBV7-9 and TRBJ2-2; 9 nucleotides align to TRBD2. There are 16 residues in the CDR3. Germline CDR1 SEHNR, CDR2 FQNEAQ (reference sequence). After removal of 3 bases from V and 3 bases from J, the junction contained 5 bases not matched to a gene.

The chain couples TRBV5-4 to TRBJ2-3, with 8 bases that match TRBD2. J lost 2 bases, V lost 4 bases, and 12 bases had no gene match. From germline, CDR1 is SGHNT and CDR2 YYREEE (reference sequence). The CDR3 length is 17 residues. CDR3 sequence (DNA): TGTGCCAGCAGCCGGGACCCTAGCGGGCAGGCCACAGATACGCAGTATTTT. This codes for CASSRDPSGQATDTQYF.

This chain joins TRBV7-9 and TRBJ2-1, with 9 bases lining up with TRBD1. The trim removed 2 bases at V and 6 bases at J, leaving 5 bases unmatched. The germline gives CDR1 SEHNR, CDR2 FQNEAQ (reference sequence). CDR3 size: 15 residues. The CDR3 DNA is TGTGCCAGCAGCTTAAGGACAGGGGCCCCCAATGAGCAGTTCTTC. Translating it yields CASSLRTGAPNEQFF.